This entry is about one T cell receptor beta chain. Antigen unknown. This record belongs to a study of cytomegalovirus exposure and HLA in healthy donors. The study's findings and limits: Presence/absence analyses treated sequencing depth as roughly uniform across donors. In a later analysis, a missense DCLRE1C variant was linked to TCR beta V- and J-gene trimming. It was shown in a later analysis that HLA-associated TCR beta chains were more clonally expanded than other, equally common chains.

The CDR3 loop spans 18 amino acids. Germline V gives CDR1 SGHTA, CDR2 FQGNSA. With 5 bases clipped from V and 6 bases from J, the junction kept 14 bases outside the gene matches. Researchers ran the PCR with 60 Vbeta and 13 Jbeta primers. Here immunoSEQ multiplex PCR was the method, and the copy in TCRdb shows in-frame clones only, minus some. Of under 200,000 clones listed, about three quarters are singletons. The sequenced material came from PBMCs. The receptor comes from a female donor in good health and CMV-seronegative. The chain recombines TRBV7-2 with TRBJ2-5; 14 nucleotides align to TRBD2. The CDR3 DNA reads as TGTGCCAGCAGCCCATCACAGGGGACTAGCGGGAGAGGGAAGACCCAGTACTTC. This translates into CASSPSQGTSGRGKTQYF.